The sequence of this TCR delta chain was determined in a study of gamma-delta chains in newborns, infants, children. Overall study: Microbial exposure reportedly drives polyclonal innate γδ T cell expansion after birth.

TCRdb re-identified clones in the reads via CATT. In the table there are 7,000 to 9,500 delta-chain clones, about 1.6% of which are singletons. This clone has just a few counts. TCRdb assigns this DNA the protein of a much larger clone, which departs from its translation at residue 13; this likely reflects a read error, and the protein shown comes from translating the DNA. The CDR3 length is 18 residues. From germline, CDR1 is GEAIGNYY and CDR2 EKD. The genes are TRDV2 and TRDJ3; the match to TRDD3 covers 12 bases. This receptor was taken from a child who was a newborn, infant or young child, either healthy, febrile or measles-vaccinated (not recorded which). The sample comprised blood. The chain's CDR3 is CACDTVLGDTWDARQMFF. The CDR3 DNA sequence: TGTGCCTGTGACACCGTACTGGGGGATACCTGGGACGCCCGACAGATGTTTTTC.